The following is a T cell receptor beta chain sequence with its context. Its antigen is undetermined. Time point noted: new active TB diagnosis, blood taken before or within 7 days of starting treatment. Unmatched junction bases numbered 13, after V lost 4 bases and J lost 5 bases. Looked up from germline, CDR1 is LGHNA and CDR2 is YSLEER. This CDR3 region has 17 residues. This entry is derived from a study of T cells in tuberculosis. Whole-study results and caveats: The TCR-beta difference was not significant; alpha differences partly reflected length. Selection depended on which cryopreserved specimens were available.

Sequencing used immunoSEQ multiplex PCR; TCRdb keeps in-frame clones, though not all of them. The data show under 30,000 clones, approximately 90% seen once. The clonotype originates from an adult with tuberculosis. This chain connects TRBV4-3 to TRBJ2-3; 9 bases align to TRBD2. The sequencing here drew on PBMCs, taken at tuberculosis diagnosis. As DNA, the CDR3 is TGCGCCAGCAGCCCCCACGGTAGCGGGGGCCCCCAAGATACGCAGTATTTT. Residues: CASSPHGSGGPQDTQYF.